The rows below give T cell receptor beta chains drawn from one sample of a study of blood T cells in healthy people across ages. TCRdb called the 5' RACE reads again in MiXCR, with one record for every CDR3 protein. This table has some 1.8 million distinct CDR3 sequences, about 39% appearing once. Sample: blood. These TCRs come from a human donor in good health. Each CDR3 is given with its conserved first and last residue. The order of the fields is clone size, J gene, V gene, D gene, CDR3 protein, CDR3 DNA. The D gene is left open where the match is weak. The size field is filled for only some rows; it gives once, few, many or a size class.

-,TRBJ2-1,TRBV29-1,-,CSVVDPEDDEQFF,TGCAGCGTTGTAGATCCGGAAGACGATGAGCAGTTCTTC
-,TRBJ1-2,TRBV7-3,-,CASSLGTHSYGYTF,TGTGCCAGCAGCCTTGGGACACACTCCTATGGCTACACCTTC
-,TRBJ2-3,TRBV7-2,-,CASSLVYVVSTDTQYF,TGTGCCAGCAGCTTAGTTTACGTTGTTAGCACAGATACGCAGTATTTT
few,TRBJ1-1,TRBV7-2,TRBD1,CASSRGGTVNTEAFF,TGTGCCAGCAGCCGGGGGGGGACAGTGAACACTGAAGCTTTCTTT
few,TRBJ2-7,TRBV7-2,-,CASSLIGPPISYEQYF,TGTGCCAGCAGCTTAATAGGACCGCCAATCTCCTACGAGCAGTACTTC
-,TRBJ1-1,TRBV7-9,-,CASSLVPDYNTEAFF,TGTGCCAGCAGCTTAGTCCCAGACTATAACACTGAAGCTTTCTTT
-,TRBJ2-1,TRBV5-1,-,CASKSMDLQFF,TGCGCCAGCAAGTCAATGGACCTACAGTTCTTC
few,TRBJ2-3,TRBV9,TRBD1,CASSAGTGTDRTSTDTQYF,TGTGCCAGCAGCGCCGGAACCGGGACAGATAGAACTAGCACAGATACGCAGTATTTT
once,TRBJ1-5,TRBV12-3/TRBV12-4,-,CTSSRPDGGINQPQHF,TGTACCAGCAGCCGCCCGGACGGAGGTATCAATCAGCCCCAGCATTTT
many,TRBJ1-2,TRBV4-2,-,CASSHNYGYTF,TGTGCCAGCAGCCATAACTATGGCTACACCTTC
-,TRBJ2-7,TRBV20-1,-,CSADTSTYEQYF,TGCAGTGCTGATACTAGCACCTACGAGCAGTACTTC
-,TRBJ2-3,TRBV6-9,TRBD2,CASSQPSGGGTPPTDTQYF,TGTGCCAGCAGTCAACCCTCTGGCGGGGGGACCCCCCCCACAGATACGCAGTATTTT
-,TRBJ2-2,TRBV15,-,CATRDNRYTGELFF,TGTGCCACACGGGACAATCGGTACACCGGGGAGCTGTTTTTT
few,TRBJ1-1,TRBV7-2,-,CASSFTPRGVTEAFF,TGTGCCAGCAGCTTCACCCCTCGGGGAGTCACTGAAGCTTTCTTT
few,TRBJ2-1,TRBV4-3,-,CASSQERPPSPAEQFF,TGCGCCAGCAGCCAAGAACGGCCGCCGAGTCCAGCTGAGCAGTTCTTC
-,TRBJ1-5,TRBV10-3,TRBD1,CAIRDTGGDQPQHF,TGTGCCATCAGAGATACAGGGGGTGACCAGCCCCAGCATTTT
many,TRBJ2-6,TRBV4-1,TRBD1,CASRDRDSGANVLTF,TGCGCCAGCCGGGACAGGGACTCTGGGGCCAACGTCCTGACTTTC
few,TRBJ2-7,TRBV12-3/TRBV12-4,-,CASSFTGISYEQYF,TGTGCCAGCAGTTTCACAGGAATCTCCTACGAGCAGTACTTC
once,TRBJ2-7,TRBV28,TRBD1,CASEPGQGYEQYF,TGTGCCAGCGAGCCGGGACAGGGATACGAGCAGTACTTC
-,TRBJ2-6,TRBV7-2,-,CASSWRHSSGTNVLTF,TGTGCCAGCAGTTGGAGGCACAGCTCTGGGACCAACGTCCTGACTTTC
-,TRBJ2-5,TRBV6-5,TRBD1,CASSYQQQGSGETQYF,TGTGCCAGCAGTTACCAACAACAGGGGTCAGGGGAGACCCAGTACTTC
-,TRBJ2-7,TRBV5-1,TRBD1,CASSLYATGVNSYEQYF,TGCGCCAGCAGCCTATACGCTACAGGGGTAAACTCCTACGAGCAGTACTTC
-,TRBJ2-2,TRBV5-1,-,CASSLSSAGLVAGELFF,TGCGCCAGCAGCTTGTCGTCAGCAGGGTTGGTCGCCGGGGAGCTGTTTTTT
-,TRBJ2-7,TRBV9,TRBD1,CASSDPTGTGEDEQYF,TGTGCCAGCAGCGACCCGACCGGGACAGGGGAGGACGAGCAGTACTTC
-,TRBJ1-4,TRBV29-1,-,CSVAGEKLFF,TGCAGCGTTGCCGGCGAAAAACTGTTTTTT
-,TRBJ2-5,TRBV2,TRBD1,CASSVVGFRQGGDNEQYF,TGTGCCAGCAGTGTAGTGGGCTTCCGACAGGGGGGCGACAATGAGCAGTACTTC
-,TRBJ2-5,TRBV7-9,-,CASSLTSYQETQYF,TGTGCCAGCAGCTTAACGTCGTACCAAGAGACCCAGTACTTC
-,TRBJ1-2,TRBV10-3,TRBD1,CAISLRGTDGYTF,TGTGCCATCAGTCTCAGGGGGACTGATGGCTACACCTTC
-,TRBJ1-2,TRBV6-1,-,CASRELGQAGYTF,TGTGCCAGCAGGGAACTGGGTCAGGCTGGCTACACCTTC
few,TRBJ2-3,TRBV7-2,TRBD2,CASSLAGLAGARSTDTQYF,TGTGCCAGCAGCTTAGCGGGACTAGCGGGGGCCCGTAGCACAGATACGCAGTATTTT
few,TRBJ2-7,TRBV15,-,CATKTDRDYEQYF,TGTGCCACCAAGACGGACAGAGACTACGAGCAGTACTTC
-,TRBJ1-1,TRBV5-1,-,CASSLDGLSNTEAFF,TGCGCCAGCAGCTTGGATGGGTTGTCGAACACTGAAGCTTTCTTT
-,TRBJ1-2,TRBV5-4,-,CASSRPGDKLYGYTF,TGTGCCAGCAGTAGGCCCGGGGACAAACTCTATGGCTACACCTTC
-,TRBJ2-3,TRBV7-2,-,CASSSRRGTDTQYF,TGTGCCAGCAGCTCCCGACGGGGCACAGATACGCAGTATTTT
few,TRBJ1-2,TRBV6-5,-,CASSYVLRPDYGYTF,TGTGCCAGCAGTTACGTTCTCAGACCTGACTATGGCTACACCTTC
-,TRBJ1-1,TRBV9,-,CASSRTVLNTEAFF,TGTGCCAGCAGTAGAACAGTGTTGAACACTGAAGCTTTCTTT
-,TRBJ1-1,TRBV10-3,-,CAISEPMNTEAFF,TGTGCCATCAGTGAACCTATGAACACCGAAGCTTTCTTT
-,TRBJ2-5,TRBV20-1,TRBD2,CSARGGLAGVSLREQYF,TGCAGTGCCAGGGGGGGACTAGCGGGGGTGAGCTTGAGAGAGCAGTACTTC
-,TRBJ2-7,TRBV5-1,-,CASNLRMDGYEQYF,TGCGCCAGCAACTTGCGGATGGACGGGTACGAGCAGTACTTC
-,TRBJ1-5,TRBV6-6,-,CASSYSIPPGPNQPQHF,TGTGCCAGCAGTTACTCAATCCCCCCAGGGCCGAATCAGCCCCAGCATTTT
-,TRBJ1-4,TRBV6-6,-,CASTISGKLFF,TGTGCCAGCACTATATCGGGAAAACTGTTTTTT
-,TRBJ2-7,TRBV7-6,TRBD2,CASSLGQRGAPYEQYF,TGTGCCAGCAGCTTAGGCCAGCGGGGGGCCCCCTACGAGCAGTACTTC
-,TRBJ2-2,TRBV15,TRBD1,CATSRGDRSYTGELFF,TGTGCCACCAGCAGAGGGGACAGGTCTTACACCGGGGAGCTGTTTTTT
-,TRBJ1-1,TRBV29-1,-,CSVERRGGLGTEAFF,TGCAGCGTTGAAAGGAGAGGGGGATTGGGCACTGAAGCTTTCTTT